This T cell receptor (beta chain) originates from a study of metastatic and nonmetastatic thyroid tumors. CDR3 length: 16 amino acids. Germline V lookup: CDR1 SGHDT, CDR2 YYEEEE. V was pared by 0 bases and J by 10 bases, with 17 bases between. Patients had received no treatment of any kind before thyroid surgery. Study-level findings and limits: Benign nodules were reported to have significantly lower TCR beta diversity than malignant thyroid tumors, in blood and tumor.

There are many counts of this clone. The antigen is undetermined. Via MiXCR, TCRdb re-called the PCR reads. The sample carries about 35,000 clones, 29% recorded once. The origin of this receptor is a female donor with papillary thyroid cancer or a benign thyroid nodule (not recorded which). Some clones in this sample may be carry-over from other donors' samples. The sequenced material came from blood. The genes are TRBV5-6 and TRBJ1-6, with D possibly being TRBD1 (6 bases). This chain's CDR3 is CASSLATGIGGSPLHF. For the CDR3, the DNA is TGTGCCAGCAGCTTGGCTACAGGGATCGGTGGATCACCCCTCCACTTT. The full variable domain, rest sourced from reference TRBV5-6 and TRBJ1-6, is DAGVTQSPTHLIKTRGQQVTLRCSPKSGHDTVSWYQQALGQGPQFIFQYYEEEERQRGNFPDRFSGHQFPNYSSELNVNALLLGDSALYLCASSLATGIGGSPLHFGNGTRLTVT.